The clone carrying this T cell receptor beta chain has ten or more counts. Its antigen is not identified. The data stem from a study of identical twins. Study outcomes and limitations: The study reached conclusions through statistical analysis that was cross-sectional, not following the same donors.

Trimming stripped 1 base from V and 5 bases from J, with 5 bases between. This CDR3 contains 12 residues. CDR1 MGHRA and CDR2 YSYEKL come from the germline V gene. Through template switching, a universal primer site was introduced, and the cDNA contained unique molecular identifiers. TCRdb analysed the 5' RACE reads with MiXCR anew, one entry per CDR3 protein. The sample has 150,000 or so distinct CDR3 sequences, under 4.5% seen once. The gene calls are TRBV4-1 and TRBJ1-2; D unresolved. The sequenced sample consisted of memory T cells sorted from blood. The receptor comes from a man aged 18 to 30 in good health. The CDR3, as DNA: TGCGCCAGCAGCCAAGTCGGGTATGGCTACACCTTC. Amino acids: CASSQVGYGYTF.